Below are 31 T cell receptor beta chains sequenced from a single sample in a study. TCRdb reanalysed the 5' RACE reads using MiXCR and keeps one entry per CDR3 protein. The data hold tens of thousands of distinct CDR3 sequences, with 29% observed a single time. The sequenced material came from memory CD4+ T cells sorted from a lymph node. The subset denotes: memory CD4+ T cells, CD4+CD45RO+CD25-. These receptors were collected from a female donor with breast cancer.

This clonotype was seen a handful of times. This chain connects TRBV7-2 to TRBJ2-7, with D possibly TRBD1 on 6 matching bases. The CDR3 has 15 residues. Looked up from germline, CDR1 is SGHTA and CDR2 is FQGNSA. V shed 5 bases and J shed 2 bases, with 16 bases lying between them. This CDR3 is CASSLRDIKTYEQYF. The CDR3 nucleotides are TGTGCCAGCAGCCTCCGGGACATTAAGACCTACGAGCAGTACTTC.

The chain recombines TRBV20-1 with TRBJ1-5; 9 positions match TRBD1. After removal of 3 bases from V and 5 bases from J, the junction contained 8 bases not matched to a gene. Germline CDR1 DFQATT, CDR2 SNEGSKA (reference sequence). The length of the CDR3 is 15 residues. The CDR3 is CSARRLGQGHQPQHF. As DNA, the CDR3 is TGCAGTGCTAGGCGGCTAGGACAGGGGCATCAGCCCCAGCATTTT.

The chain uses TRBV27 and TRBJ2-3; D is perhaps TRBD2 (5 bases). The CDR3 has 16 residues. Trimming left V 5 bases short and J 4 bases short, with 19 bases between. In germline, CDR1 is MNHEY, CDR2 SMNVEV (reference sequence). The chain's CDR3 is CASSTPSSVWADTQYF. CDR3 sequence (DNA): TGTGCCAGCAGTACCCCGAGTAGCGTTTGGGCAGATACGCAGTATTTT.

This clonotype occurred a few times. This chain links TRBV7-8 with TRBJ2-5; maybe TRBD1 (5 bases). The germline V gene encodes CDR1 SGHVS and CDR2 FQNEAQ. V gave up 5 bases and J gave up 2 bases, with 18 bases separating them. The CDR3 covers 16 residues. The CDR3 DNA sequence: TGTGCCAGCAGCGGGGCGCAAGCCAGGCCGCAAGAGACCCAGTACTTC. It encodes CASSGAQARPQETQYF. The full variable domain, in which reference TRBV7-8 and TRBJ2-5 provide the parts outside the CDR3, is GAGVSQSPRYKVAKRGQDVALRCDPISGHVSLFWYQQALGQGPEFLTYFQNEAQLDKSGLPSDRFFAERPEGSVSTLKIQRTQQEDSAVYLCASSGAQARPQETQYFGPGTRLLVL.

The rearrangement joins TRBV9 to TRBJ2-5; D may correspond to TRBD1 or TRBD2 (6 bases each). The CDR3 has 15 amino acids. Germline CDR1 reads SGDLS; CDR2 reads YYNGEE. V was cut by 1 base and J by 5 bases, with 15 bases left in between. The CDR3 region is CASSVRDSRGETQYF. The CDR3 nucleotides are TGTGCCAGCAGCGTACGGGACTCAAGGGGGGAGACCCAGTACTTC.

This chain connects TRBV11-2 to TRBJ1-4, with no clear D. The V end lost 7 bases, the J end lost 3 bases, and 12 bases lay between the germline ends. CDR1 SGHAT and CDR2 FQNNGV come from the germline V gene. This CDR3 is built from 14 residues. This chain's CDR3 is CASTTFGPNEKLFF. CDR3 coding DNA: TGTGCCAGCACTACTTTCGGGCCTAATGAAAAACTGTTTTTT.

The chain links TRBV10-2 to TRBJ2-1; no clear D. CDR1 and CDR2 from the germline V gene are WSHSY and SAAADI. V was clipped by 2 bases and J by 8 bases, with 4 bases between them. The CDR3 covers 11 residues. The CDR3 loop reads CASSEIDEQFF. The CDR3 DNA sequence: TGCGCCAGCAGTGAGATAGATGAGCAGTTCTTC.

In nucleotides, the CDR3 is TGTGCCAGCAGCTCAGGACTAGCCCTAGCCAAAAACATTCAGTACTTC. Translating gives CASSSGLALAKNIQYF. The chain recombines TRBV5-5 with TRBJ2-4; 8 nucleotides line up with TRBD2. The CDR3 covers 16 residues. Germline values: CDR1 SGHKS, CDR2 YYEKEE (reference sequence). The ends lost 3 bases at V and 0 bases at J; junction bases unmatched: 5.

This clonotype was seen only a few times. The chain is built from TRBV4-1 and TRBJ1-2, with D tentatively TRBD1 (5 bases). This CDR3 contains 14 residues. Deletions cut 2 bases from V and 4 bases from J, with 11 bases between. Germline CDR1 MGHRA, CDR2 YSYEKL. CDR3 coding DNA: TGCGCCAGCAGCCAACCGACAGCCTCCTATGGCTACACCTTC. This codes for CASSQPTASYGYTF.

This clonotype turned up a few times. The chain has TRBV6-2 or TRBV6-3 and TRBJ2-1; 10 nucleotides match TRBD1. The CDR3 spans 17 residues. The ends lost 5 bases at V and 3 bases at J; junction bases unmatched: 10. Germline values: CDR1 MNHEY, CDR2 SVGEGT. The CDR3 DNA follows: TGTGCCAGCAGTAACCATCGACAGGGGGCTATCTACAATGAGCAGTTCTTC. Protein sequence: CASSNHRQGAIYNEQFF.

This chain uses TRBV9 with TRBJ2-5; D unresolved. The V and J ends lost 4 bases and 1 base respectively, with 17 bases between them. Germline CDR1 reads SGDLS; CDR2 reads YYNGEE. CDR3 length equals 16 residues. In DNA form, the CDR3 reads TGTGCCAGCAGCCTTAGTGGGCCAGGTGGCCAAGAGACCCAGTACTTC. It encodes CASSLSGPGGQETQYF.

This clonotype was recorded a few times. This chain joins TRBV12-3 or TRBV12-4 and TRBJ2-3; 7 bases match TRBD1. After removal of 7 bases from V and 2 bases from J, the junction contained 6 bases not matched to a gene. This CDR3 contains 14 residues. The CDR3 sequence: CASTPGQSTDTQYF. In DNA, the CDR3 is TGTGCCAGCACCCCGGGACAGTCCACAGATACGCAGTATTTT.

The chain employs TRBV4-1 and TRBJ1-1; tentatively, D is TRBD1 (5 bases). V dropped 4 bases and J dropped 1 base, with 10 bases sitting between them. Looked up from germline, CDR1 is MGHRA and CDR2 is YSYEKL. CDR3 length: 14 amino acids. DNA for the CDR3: TGCGCCAGCAGCCGACAGCAGCAGAACACTGAAGCTTTCTTT. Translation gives CASSRQQQNTEAFF.

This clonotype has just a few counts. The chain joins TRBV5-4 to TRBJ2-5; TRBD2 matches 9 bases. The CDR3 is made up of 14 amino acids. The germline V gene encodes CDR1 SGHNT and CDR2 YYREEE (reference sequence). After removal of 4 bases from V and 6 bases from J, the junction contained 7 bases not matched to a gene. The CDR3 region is CASSRGLALKTQYF. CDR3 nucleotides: TGTGCCAGCAGCCGGGGACTAGCTCTGAAGACCCAGTACTTC.

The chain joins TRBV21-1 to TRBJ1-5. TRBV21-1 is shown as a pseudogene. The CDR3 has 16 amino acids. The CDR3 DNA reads TGTGCCAGCAGTGCCCTCTACGAGACGGGCAATCAGCCCCAGCATTTT. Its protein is CASSALYETGNQPQHF.

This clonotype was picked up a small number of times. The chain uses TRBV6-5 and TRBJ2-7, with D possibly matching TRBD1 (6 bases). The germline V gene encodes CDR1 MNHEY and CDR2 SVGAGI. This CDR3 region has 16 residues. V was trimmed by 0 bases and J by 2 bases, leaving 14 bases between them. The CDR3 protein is CASSYSSGTPTYEQYF. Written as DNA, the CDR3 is TGTGCCAGCAGTTACTCCTCCGGGACACCTACCTACGAGCAGTACTTC.

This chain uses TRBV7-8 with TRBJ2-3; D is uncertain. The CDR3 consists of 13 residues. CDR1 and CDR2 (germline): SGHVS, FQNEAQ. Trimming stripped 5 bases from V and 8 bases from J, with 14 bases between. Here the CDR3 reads CASSLPFTGTQYF. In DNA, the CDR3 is TGTGCCAGCAGCCTCCCCTTTACTGGTACGCAGTATTTT. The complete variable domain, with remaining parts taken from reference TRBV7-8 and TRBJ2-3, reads GAGVSQSPRYKVAKRGQDVALRCDPISGHVSLFWYQQALGQGPEFLTYFQNEAQLDKSGLPSDRFFAERPEGSVSTLKIQRTQQEDSAVYLCASSLPFTGTQYFGPGTRLTVL.

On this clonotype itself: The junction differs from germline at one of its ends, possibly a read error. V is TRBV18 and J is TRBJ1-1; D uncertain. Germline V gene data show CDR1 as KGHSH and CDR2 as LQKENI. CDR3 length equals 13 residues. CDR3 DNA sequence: TGTGCCAGCTCACCACCGCTTCAGACTGTAGCTTTCTTT. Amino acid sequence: CASSPPLQTVAFF.

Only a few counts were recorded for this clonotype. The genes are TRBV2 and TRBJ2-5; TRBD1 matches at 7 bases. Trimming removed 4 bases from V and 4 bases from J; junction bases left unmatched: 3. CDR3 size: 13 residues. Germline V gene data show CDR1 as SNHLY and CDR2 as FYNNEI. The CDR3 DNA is TGTGCCAGCAGTGTAACAGGGGCAGAGACCCAGTACTTC. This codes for CASSVTGAETQYF.

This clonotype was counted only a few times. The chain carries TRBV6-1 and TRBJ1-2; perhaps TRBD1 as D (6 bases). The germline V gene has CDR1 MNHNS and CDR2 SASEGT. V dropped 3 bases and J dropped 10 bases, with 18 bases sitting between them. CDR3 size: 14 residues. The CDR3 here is CASSDNRASRFYTF. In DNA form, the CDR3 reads TGTGCCAGCAGTGATAACAGGGCCTCTCGGTTCTACACCTTC.

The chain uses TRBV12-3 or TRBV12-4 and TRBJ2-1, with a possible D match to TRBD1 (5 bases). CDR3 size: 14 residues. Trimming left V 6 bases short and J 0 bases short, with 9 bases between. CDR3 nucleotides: TGTGCCAGCAGGCAAGACAGCTCCTACAATGAGCAGTTCTTC. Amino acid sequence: CASRQDSSYNEQFF.

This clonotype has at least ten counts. In DNA form, the CDR3 reads TGCGCCAGCAGACCAGGGCGAGGGAGCAACAATGAGCAGTTCTTC. This translates into CASRPGRGSNNEQFF. V usage is TRBV4-1 and J usage is TRBJ2-1; either TRBD1 or TRBD2 may supply D (5 bases each). The CDR3 extends over 15 amino acids. Germline V gene lookup returns CDR1 MGHRA and CDR2 YSYEKL. V dropped 6 bases and J dropped 5 bases, with 17 bases sitting between them.

Here the CDR3 reads CASRSTGVVGTEAFF. CDR3 in DNA: TGTGCCAGCAGAAGCACAGGGGTGGTGGGCACTGAAGCTTTCTTT. The chain is built from TRBV25-1 and TRBJ1-1, with 7 bases fitting TRBD1. The CDR3 has 15 residues. V shed 6 bases, J shed 4 bases, and the junction held 11 bases outside the gene matches. Germline values: CDR1 MGHDK, CDR2 SYGVNS. Using reference TRBV25-1 and TRBJ1-1 for the parts outside the CDR3, the full variable domain is EADIYQTPRYLVIGTGKKITLECSQTMGHDKMYWYQQDPGMELHLIHYSYGVNSTEKGDLSSESTVSRIRTEHFPLTLESARPSHTSQYLCASRSTGVVGTEAFFGQGTRLTVV.

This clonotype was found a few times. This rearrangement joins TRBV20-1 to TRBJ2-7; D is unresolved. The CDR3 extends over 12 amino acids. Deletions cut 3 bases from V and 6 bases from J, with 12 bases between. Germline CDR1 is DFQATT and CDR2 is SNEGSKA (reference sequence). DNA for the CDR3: TGCAGTGCTAGTGAAAGATCTTCCGAGCAGTACTTC. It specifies CSASERSSEQYF.

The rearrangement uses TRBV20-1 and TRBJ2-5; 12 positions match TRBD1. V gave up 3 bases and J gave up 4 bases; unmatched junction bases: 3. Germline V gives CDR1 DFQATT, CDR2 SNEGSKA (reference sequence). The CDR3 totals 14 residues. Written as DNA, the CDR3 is TGCAGTGCTAGGGGACAGGGGGCTACAGAGACCCAGTACTTC. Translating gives CSARGQGATETQYF.

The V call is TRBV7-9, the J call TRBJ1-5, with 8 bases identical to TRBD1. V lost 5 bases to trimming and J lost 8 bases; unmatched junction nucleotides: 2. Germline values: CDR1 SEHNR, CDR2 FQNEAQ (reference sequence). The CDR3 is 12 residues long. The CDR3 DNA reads TGTGCCAGCAGCGGACAGGGTGAGCCCCAGCATTTT. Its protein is CASSGQGEPQHF.

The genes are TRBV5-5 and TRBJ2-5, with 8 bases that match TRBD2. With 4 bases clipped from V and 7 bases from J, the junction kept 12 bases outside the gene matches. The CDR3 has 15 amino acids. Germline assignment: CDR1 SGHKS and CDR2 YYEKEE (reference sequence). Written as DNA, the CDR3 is TGTGCCAGCAGCACGCGAGAGCGGGGGCCGGGGACCCAGTACTTC. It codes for CASSTRERGPGTQYF.

CDR3 in amino acids: CASTLLGVTGANVLTF. CDR3 sequence (DNA): TGTGCCAGCACTCTCCTCGGGGTTACTGGGGCCAACGTCCTGACTTTC. The gene calls are TRBV27 and TRBJ2-6; possible D gene TRBD2, 5 bases. V lost 7 bases to trimming and J lost 2 bases, with 15 bases between them. This CDR3 region has 16 residues. Germline CDR1 and CDR2: MNHEY and SMNVEV (reference sequence).

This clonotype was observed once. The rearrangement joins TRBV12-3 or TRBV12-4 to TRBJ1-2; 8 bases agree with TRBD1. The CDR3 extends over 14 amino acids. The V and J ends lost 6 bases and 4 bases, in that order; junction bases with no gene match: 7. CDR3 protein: CASRPGGRFYGYTF. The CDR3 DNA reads TGTGCCAGCAGACCAGGGGGCCGGTTCTATGGCTACACCTTC.

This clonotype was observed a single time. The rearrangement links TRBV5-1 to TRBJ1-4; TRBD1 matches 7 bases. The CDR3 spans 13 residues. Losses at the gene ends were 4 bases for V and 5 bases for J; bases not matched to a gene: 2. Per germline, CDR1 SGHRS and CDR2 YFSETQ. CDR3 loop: CASSRGPNEKLFF. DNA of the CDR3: TGCGCCAGCAGCAGGGGGCCCAATGAAAAACTGTTTTTT. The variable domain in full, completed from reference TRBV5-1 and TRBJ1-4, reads KAGVTQTPRYLIKTRGQQVTLSCSPISGHRSVSWYQQTPGQGLQFLFEYFSETQRNKGNFPGRFSGRQFSNSRSEMNVSTLELGDSALYLCASSRGPNEKLFFGSGTQLSVL.

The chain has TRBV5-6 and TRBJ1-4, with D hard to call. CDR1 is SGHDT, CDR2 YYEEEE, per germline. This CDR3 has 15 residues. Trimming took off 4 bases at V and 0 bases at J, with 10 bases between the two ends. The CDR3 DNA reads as TGTGCCAGCAGCGCCGTCAGTGCAACTAATGAAAAACTGTTTTTT. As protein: CASSAVSATNEKLFF.